This T cell receptor beta chain is from a study of blood T cell repertoires in COVID-19. Across the study: Acute and convalescent COVID-19 specimens originated in the United States, Italy and Spain.

The germline V gene encodes CDR1 MNHEY and CDR2 SMNVEV (reference sequence). V was clipped by 4 bases and J by 6 bases, with 10 bases between them. This CDR3 comprises 14 residues. A Seattle source enrolled patients during active infection and followed them longitudinally. Repertoires were generated with immunoSEQ multiplex PCR, while TCRdb's copy carries only in-frame clones and drops some. The data contain some 300,000 clones, about 86% of them singletons. The specimen sequenced was peripheral blood. The clonotype originates from a woman between 65 and 79 years old with COVID-19, enrolled during active disease. The chain uses TRBV27 and TRBJ1-6; D remains unclear. The DNA of the CDR3 is TGTGCCAGCAGTTCCCTGGGCCTTAATTCACCCCTCCACTTT. Protein: CASSSLGLNSPLHF.